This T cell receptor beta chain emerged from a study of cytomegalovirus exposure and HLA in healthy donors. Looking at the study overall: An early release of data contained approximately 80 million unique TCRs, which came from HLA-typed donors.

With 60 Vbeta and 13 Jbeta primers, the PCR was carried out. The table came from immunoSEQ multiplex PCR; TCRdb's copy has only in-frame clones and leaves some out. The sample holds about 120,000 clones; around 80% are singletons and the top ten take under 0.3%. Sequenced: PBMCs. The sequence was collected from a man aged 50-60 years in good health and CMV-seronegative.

The CDR3 sequence: CASSPQDYGYTF. CDR3 in DNA: TGTGCCAGCTCACCTCAGGACTATGGCTACACCTTC. The chain is built from TRBV18 and TRBJ1-2; D uncertain. The germline gives CDR1 KGHSH, CDR2 LQKENI. Trimming removed 3 bases from V and 3 bases from J, with 5 bases in between. The CDR3 has 12 residues.